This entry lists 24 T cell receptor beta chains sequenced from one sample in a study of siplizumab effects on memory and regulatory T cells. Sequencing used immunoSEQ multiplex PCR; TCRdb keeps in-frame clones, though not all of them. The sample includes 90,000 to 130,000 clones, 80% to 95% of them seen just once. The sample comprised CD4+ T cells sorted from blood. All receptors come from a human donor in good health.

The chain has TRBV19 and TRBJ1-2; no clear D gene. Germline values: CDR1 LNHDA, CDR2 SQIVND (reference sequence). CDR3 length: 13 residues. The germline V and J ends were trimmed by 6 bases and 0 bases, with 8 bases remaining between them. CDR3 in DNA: TGTGCCAGTAGAGGGAGGGCTAACTATGGCTACACCTTC. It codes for CASRGRANYGYTF.

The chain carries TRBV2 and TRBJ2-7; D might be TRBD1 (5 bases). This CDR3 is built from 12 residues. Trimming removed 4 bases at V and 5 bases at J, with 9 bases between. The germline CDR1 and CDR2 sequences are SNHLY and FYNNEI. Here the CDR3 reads CASSVGVNEQYF. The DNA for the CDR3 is TGTGCCAGCAGTGTAGGGGTCAACGAGCAGTACTTC.

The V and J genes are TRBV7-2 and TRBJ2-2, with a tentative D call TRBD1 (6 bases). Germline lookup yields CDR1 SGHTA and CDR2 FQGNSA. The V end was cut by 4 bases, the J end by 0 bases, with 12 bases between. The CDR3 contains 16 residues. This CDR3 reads CASSSAGTTNTGELFF. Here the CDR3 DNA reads TGTGCCAGCAGCTCGGCCGGGACAACGAACACCGGGGAGCTGTTTTTT.

The CDR3 DNA sequence: TGCGCCAGTAACCTACGGTGGGAGCGAAATGAGCAGTTCTTC. This sequence encodes CASNLRWERNEQFF. The chain couples TRBV5-1 to TRBJ2-1; D is perhaps TRBD2 (5 bases). Per germline, CDR1 SGHRS and CDR2 YFSETQ. This CDR3 comprises 14 residues. V was pared by 8 bases and J by 7 bases, with 19 bases between.

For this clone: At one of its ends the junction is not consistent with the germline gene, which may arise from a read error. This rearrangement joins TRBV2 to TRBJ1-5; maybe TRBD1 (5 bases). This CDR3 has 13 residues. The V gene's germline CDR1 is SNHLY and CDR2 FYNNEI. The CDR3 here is CVSSGDRRWPQHF. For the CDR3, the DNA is TGTGTCAGCAGTGGGGACCGGAGATGGCCCCAGCATTTT.

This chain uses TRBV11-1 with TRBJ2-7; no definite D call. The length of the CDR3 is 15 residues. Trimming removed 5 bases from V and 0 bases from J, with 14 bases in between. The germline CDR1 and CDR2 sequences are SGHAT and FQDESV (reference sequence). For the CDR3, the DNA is TGTGCCAGCAGCCCTACTCCGGTGGGCTCCTACGAGCAGTACTTC. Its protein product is CASSPTPVGSYEQYF.

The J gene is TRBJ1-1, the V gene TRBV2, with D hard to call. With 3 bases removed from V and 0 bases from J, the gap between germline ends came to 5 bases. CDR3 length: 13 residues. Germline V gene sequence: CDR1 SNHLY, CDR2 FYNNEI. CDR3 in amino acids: CASSEEVNTEAFF. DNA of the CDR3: TGTGCCAGCAGTGAGGAAGTGAACACTGAAGCTTTCTTT.

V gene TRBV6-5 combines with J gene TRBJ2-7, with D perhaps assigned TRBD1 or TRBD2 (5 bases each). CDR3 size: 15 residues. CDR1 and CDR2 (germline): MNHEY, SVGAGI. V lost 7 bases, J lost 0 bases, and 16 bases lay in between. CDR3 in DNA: TGTGCCAGCACCCCACCAGGGAGACCCTCCTACGAGCAGTACTTC. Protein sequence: CASTPPGRPSYEQYF.

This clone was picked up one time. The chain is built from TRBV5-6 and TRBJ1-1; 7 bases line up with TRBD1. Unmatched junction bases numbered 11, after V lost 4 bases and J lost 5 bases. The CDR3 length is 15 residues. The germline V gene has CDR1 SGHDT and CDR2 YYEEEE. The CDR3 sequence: CASSPRWDRLTEAFF. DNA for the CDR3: TGTGCCAGCAGCCCGAGGTGGGACAGACTTACTGAAGCTTTCTTT.

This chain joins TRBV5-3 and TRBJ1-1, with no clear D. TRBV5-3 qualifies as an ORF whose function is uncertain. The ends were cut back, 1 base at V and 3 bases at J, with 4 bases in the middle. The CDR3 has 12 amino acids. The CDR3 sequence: CARSLSDTEAFF. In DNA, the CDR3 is TGTGCCAGAAGCTTGTCTGACACTGAAGCTTTCTTT.

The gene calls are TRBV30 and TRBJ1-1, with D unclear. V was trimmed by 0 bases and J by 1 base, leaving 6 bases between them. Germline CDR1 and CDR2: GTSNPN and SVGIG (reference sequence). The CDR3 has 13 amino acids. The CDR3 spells CAWSVQQNTEAFF. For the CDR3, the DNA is TGTGCCTGGAGTGTACAACAGAACACTGAAGCTTTCTTT.

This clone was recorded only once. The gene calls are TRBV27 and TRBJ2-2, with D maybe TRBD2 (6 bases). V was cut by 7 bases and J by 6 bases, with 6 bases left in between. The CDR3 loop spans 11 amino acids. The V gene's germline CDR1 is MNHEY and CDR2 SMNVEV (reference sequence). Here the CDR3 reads CASTGAGELFF. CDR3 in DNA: TGTGCCAGCACGGGGGCCGGGGAGCTGTTTTTT.

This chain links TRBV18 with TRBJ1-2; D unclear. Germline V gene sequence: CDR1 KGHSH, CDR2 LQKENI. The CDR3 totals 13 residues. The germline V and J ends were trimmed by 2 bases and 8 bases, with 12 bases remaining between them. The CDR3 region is CASSPEEVWGYTF. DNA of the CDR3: TGTGCCAGCTCACCAGAAGAGGTCTGGGGCTACACCTTC.

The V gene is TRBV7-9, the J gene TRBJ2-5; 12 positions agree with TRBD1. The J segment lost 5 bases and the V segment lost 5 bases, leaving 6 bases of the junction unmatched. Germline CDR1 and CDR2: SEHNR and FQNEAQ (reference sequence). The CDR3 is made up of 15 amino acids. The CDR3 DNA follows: TGTGCCAGCAGCAGATGGGGACAGGGGGCCGAGACCCAGTACTTC. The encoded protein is CASSRWGQGAETQYF.

CDR3 bases: TGTGCCAGTAGTATTGCAGCTTCCTACGAGCAGTACTTC. Translation: CASSIAASYEQYF. The chain links TRBV19 to TRBJ2-7; D unclear. The CDR3 contains 13 residues. CDR1 is LNHDA, CDR2 SQIVND, per germline (reference sequence). Trimming shortened V by 3 bases and J by 1 base, and 7 bases separated the two germline ends. Full variable domain (rest looked up from reference TRBV19 and TRBJ2-7): DGGITQSPKYLFRKEGQNVTLSCEQNLNHDAMYWYRQDPGQGLRLIYYSQIVNDFQKGDIAEGYSVSREKKESFPLTVTSAQKNPTAFYLCASSIAASYEQYFGPGTRLTVT.

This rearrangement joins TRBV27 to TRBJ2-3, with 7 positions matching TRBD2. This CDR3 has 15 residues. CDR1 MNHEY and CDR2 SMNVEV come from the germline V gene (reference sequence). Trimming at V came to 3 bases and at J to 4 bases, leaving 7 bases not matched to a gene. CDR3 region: CASSLMAGASDTQYF. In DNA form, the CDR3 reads TGTGCCAGCAGTTTGATGGCGGGAGCGTCAGATACGCAGTATTTT.

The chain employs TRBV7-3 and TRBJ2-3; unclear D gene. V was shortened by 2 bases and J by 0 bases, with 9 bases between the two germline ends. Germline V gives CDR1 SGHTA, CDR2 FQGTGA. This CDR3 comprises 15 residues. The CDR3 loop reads CASSLLFSSTDTQYF. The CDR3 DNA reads TGTGCCAGCAGCTTATTGTTCTCTAGCACAGATACGCAGTATTTT.

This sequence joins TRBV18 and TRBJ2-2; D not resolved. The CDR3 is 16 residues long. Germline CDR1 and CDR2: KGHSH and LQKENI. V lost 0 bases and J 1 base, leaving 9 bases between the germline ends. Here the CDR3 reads CASSPPSTRNTGELFF. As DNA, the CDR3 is TGTGCCAGCTCACCACCGTCGACAAGGAACACCGGGGAGCTGTTTTTT.

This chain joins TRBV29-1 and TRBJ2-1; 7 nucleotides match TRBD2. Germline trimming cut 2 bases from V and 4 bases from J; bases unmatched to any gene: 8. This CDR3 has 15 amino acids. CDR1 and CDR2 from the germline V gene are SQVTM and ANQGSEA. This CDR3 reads CSVERGLADYNEQFF. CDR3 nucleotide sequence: TGCAGCGTTGAACGGGGTCTAGCGGATTACAATGAGCAGTTCTTC.

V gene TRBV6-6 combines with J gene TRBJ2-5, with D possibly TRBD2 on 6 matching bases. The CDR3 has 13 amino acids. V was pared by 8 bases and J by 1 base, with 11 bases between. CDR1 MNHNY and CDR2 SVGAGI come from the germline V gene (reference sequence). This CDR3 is CASGGLTQETQYF. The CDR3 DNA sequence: TGTGCCAGCGGAGGACTAACCCAAGAGACCCAGTACTTC.

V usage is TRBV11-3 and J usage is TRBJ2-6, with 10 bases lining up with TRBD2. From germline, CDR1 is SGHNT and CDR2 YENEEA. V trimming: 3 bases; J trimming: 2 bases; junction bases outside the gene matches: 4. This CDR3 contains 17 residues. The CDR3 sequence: CASSFGLAGAGANVLTF. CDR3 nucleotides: TGTGCCAGCAGCTTTGGCCTAGCGGGAGCTGGGGCCAACGTCCTGACTTTC.

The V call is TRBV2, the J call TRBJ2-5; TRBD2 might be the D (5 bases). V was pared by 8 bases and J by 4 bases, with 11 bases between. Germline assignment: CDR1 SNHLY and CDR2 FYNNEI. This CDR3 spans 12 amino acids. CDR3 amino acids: CASVGVIETQYF. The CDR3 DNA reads TGTGCCAGCGTCGGGGTTATAGAGACCCAGTACTTC.

CDR3 residues: CASSDSSTGNTIYF. CDR3 coding DNA: TGCGCCAGCAGTGATTCGTCTACTGGAAACACCATATATTTT. The chain is built from TRBV10-2 and TRBJ1-3; D is unresolved. Trimming removed 3 bases at V and 2 bases at J, with 8 bases between. CDR3 length: 14 amino acids. Germline CDR1 and CDR2: WSHSY and SAAADI.

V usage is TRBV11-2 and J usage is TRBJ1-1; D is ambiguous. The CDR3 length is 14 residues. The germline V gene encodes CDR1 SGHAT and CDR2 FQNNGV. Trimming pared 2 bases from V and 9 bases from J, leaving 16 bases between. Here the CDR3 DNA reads TGTGCCAGCAGCTTACACTCGGCGGCAGGAAAAGCTTTCTTT. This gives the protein CASSLHSAAGKAFF.